This T cell receptor (beta chain) came from a study of molecular identifiers for immune sequencing clone quantification listed by TCRdb under 2018. Regarding the research as a whole: For a replicate experiment, the RNA from either approximately 20,000 or 98,000 naive CD8 T cells was divided into five aliquots, and four of those aliquots went on to sequencing. This methods study used CD8 T cells to benchmark TCR RNA copy counting and molecular-identifier clustering-based TCR repertoire sequencing (MIDCIRS).

Trimming leaves V shorter by 4 bases and J shorter by 1 base, with the junction holding 9 bases beyond the gene matches. Per the germline V gene (reference sequence), DFQATT is the CDR1 and SNEGSKA is the CDR2. The CDR3 runs 15 amino acids, cysteine and phenylalanine included. The read is trimmed to its CDR3 DNA, 45 bases read in frame from base 1. Libraries of naive CD8 T cells were built from about 21,000 to 970,000 sorted cells, with 10%, 30% or 50% of the purified RNA used. Naive CD8 T cells, defined as CD8+CD4-CCR7+CD45RA+, were FACS-sorted into RLT Plus buffer on a BD FACSAria II. To test detection sensitivity, Jurkat RNA equal to 10 or so TCR copies was added to samples of 20,000-1,000,000 naive CD8 T cells. Enrichment of CD8 T cells was performed with RosetteSep CD8+ T Cell Enrichment Cocktail and Ficoll-Paque, after which ACK red cell lysis was carried out. What the study reported, not specific to this receptor: The naive libraries included spiked-in Jurkat TCR RNA (roughly 9 copies' worth), and this RNA is not part of the donor repertoire. A single cell's worth of spiked-in Jurkat TCR RNA was reported detectable even among about a million naive CD8 T cells. When barcode sub-clustering was left out, chimeric consensus sequences inflated TCR diversity, with chimeras reaching as high as 47%. The sizes of highly expanded clones could end up underestimated when identical TCR molecules share a barcode. In CMV-specific effector cells, over 99% of molecules were held by clones above 20 RNA copies, whereas under 1% of molecules were held by such clones in naive cells. Modeling indicated roughly 3.3 TCR RNA copies recovered per cell, compared with about 10 by digital PCR, which implies a capture efficiency of around 31%.

The protocol used for the library was PCR. Sequenced using an Illumina HiSeq 4000. Preparation of bulk TCR libraries followed a previously described approach, with the TCR primers listed in Table S5. The Qiagen AllPrep DNA/RNA kit was used to purify total RNA. Before analysis, reads from multiple sequencing runs of one library were combined. In the paper's pipeline: Only reads with exact TCR constant sequence were kept, trimmed to 150 nt, and grouped by their 12-nt molecular barcodes. Reads inside each barcode group were sub-clustered using a 15% Levenshtein threshold, and a quality-weighted consensus sequence was constructed for each RNA molecule. Non-functional sequences were excluded, and lower-count sequences lying one edit away from another sequence were also excluded. Based on fitting two negative binomial distributions, any barcode sub-cluster with under 20% of the maximum read count was discarded. TCRdb reprocessing: public reads trimmed at Q25 with fastp, clones called with MiXCR, in-frame beta chains kept. Every entry covers one CDR3 protein and lists the most common genes and DNA from its rows. The authors' filters were not applied to this entry. Within this sample are 550,000 to 750,000 distinct CDR3 sequences, with nearly 20% of them counted one time only. The ten top clones hold roughly 0.9% of the sample.

This clonotype was seen at least ten times. The target of this receptor is not known. Per-base quality was not reported, and no clone a single base away is much larger than it. What was sequenced was naive CD8+ T cells from blood, with Jurkat cell RNA spiked in. In the paper's terms, the cell subset or site label means: FACS-sorted CD8+CD4-CCR7+CD45RA+ naive T cells. This receptor chain uses TRBV20-1 and TRBJ2-7, with 8 bases matching TRBD2. The clonotype comes from a human donor in good health. Some libraries in this study had Jurkat cell RNA spiked in. For the CDR3, the sequence is CSAKGGGSKSYEQYF. The DNA reads TGCAGTGCTAAAGGCGGGGGGAGCAAATCCTACGAGCAGTACTTC.